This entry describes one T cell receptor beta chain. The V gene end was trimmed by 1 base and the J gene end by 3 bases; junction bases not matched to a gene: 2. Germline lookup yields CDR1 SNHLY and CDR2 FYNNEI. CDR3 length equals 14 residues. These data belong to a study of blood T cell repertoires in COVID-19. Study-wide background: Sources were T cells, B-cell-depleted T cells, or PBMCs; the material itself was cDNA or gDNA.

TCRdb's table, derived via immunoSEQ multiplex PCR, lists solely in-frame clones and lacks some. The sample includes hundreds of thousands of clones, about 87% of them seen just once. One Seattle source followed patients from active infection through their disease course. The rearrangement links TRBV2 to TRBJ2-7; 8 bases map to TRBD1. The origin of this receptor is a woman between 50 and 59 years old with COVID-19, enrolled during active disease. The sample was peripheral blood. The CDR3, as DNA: TGTGCCAGCAGTGAAGATGGACAGGGCTACGAGCAGTACTTC. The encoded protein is CASSEDGQGYEQYF.